This T cell receptor beta chain comes out of a study of CD8 T cells in ankylosing spondylitis. Broader study findings: Enrichment of disease-linked clones was reportedly significant in matched ankylosing spondylitis synovial fluid. Within ankylosing spondylitis blood, a TCR beta motif made up of seven to nine highly homologous variants appeared to be characteristic.

The authors made TCR beta libraries by quantitative 5'-RACE with molecular barcodes. One entry per CDR3 protein, called by TCRdb with MiXCR from the 5' RACE reads. The sample shows roughly 130,000 distinct CDR3 sequences, over 7% of them seen only once. The table lists this clonotype with many counts. Its target is unknown. Germline V gene lookup returns CDR1 SQVTM and CDR2 ANQGSEA. This CDR3 contains 15 residues. J was trimmed by 5 bases and V by 0 bases; bases with no gene match: 9. The source of this sequence is a male donor with ankylosing spondylitis or in good health (not recorded which). The sample consisted of blood, either unsorted or a sorted T cell fraction (not recorded which). V is TRBV29-1 and J is TRBJ2-7; TRBD1 matches 8 bases. The CDR3: CSVEDRTGWVNEQYF. CDR3 coding DNA: TGCAGCGTTGAAGACCGGACAGGGTGGGTAAACGAGCAGTACTTC.